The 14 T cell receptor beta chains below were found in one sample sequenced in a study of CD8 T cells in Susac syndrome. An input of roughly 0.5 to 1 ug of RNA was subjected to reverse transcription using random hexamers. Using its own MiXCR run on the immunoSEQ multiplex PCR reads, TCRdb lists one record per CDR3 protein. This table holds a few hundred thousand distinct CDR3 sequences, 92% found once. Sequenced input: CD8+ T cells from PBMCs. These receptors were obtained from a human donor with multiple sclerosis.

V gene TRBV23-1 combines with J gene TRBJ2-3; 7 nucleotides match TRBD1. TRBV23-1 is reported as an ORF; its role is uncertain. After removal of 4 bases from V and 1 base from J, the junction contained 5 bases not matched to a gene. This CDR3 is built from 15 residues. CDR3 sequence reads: CASSRQGYGTDTQYF. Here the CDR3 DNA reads TGCGCCAGCAGTCGACAGGGCTATGGCACAGATACGCAGTATTTT.

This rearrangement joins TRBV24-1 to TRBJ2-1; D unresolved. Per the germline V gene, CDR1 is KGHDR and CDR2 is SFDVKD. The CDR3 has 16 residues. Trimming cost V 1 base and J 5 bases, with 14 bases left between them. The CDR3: CATSDLKGPFNNEQFF. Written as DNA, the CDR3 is TGTGCCACCAGTGATTTAAAAGGCCCCTTTAACAATGAGCAGTTCTTC.

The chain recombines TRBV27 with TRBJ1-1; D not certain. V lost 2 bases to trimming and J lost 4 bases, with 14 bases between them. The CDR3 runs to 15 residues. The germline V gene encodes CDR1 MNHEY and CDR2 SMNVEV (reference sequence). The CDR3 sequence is CASSLLSRGSTEAFF. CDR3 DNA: TGTGCCAGCAGTTTACTATCCCGAGGCAGCACTGAAGCTTTCTTT.

The chain's CDR3 is CASSPPGEQPQHF. Written as DNA, the CDR3 is TGTGCCAGCAGCCCTCCGGGGGAACAGCCCCAGCATTTT. This sequence joins TRBV7-9 and TRBJ1-5, with D possibly being TRBD1 (5 bases). Germline V gives CDR1 SEHNR, CDR2 FQNEAQ (reference sequence). V lost 5 bases to trimming and J lost 7 bases, with 12 bases between them. This CDR3 contains 13 residues. The full variable domain, rest sourced from reference TRBV7-9 and TRBJ1-5, is DTGVSQNPRHKITKRGQNVTFRCDPISEHNRLYWYRQTLGQGPEFLTYFQNEAQLEKSRLLSDRFSAERPKGSFSTLEIQRTEQGDSAMYLCASSPPGEQPQHFGDGTRLSIL.

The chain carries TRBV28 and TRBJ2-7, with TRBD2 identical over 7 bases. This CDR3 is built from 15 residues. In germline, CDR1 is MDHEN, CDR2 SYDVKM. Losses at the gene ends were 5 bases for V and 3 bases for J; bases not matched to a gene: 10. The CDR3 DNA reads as TGTGCCAGCAGTGCCCATGGTAGCGGGCTCTACGAGCAGTACTTC. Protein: CASSAHGSGLYEQYF.

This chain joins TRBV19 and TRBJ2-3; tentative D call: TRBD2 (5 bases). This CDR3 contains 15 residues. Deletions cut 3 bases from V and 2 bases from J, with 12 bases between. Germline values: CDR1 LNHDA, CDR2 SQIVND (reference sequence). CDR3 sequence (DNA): TGTGCCAGTAGTATGGATGAGCGGAACACAGATACGCAGTATTTT. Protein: CASSMDERNTDTQYF.

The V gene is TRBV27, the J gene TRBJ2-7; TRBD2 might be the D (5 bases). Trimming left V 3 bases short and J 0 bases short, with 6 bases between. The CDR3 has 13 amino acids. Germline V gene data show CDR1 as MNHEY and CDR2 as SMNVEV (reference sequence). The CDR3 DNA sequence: TGTGCCAGCAGTTTGGACTTCTCCTACGAGCAGTACTTC. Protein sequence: CASSLDFSYEQYF.

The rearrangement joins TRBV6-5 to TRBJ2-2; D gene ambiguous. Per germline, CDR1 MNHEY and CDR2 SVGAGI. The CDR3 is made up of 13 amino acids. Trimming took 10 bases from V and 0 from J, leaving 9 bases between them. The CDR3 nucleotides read TGTGCCACCCACTTCACGAACACCGGGGAGCTGTTTTTT. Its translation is CATHFTNTGELFF.

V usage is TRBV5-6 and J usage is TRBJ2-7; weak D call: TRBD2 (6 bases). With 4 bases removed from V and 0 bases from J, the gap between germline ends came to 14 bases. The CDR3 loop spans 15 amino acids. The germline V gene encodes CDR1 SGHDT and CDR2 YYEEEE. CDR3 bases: TGTGCCAGCAGCCGAGTCTGGGGGGACTCCTACGAGCAGTACTTC. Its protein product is CASSRVWGDSYEQYF.

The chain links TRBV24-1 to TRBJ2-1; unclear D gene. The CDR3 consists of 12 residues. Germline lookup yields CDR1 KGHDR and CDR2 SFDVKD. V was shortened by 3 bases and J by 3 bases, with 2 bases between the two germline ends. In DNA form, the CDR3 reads TGTGCCACCAGTGATAGCTACAATGAGCAGTTCTTC. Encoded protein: CATSDSYNEQFF.

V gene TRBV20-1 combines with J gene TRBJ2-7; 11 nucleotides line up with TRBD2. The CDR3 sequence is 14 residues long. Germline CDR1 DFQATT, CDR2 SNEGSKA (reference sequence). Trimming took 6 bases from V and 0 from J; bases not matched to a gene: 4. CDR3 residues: CSALGLADSYEQYF. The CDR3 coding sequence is TGCAGTGCCCTGGGACTAGCGGACTCCTACGAGCAGTACTTC.

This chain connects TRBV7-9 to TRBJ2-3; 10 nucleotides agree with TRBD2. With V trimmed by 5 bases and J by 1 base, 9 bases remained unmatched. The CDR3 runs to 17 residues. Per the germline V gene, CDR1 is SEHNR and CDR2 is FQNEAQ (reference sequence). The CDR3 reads CASSLPTSGVRTDTQYF. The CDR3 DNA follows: TGTGCCAGCAGCCTCCCAACTAGCGGGGTACGCACAGATACGCAGTATTTT.

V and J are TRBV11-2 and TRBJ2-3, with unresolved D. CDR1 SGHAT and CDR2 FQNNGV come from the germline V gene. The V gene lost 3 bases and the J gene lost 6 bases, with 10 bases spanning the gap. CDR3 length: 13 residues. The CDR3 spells CASSLGLGDTQYF. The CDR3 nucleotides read TGTGCCAGCAGCTTGGGATTGGGGGATACGCAGTATTTT.

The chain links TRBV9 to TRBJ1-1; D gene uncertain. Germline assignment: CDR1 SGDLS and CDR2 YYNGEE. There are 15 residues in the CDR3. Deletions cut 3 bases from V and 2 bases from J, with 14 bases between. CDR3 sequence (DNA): TGTGCCAGCAGCGACCGACATGGCCAAAACACTGAAGCTTTCTTT. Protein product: CASSDRHGQNTEAFF. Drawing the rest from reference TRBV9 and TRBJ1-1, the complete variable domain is DSGVTQTPKHLITATGQRVTLRCSPRSGDLSVYWYQQSLDQGLQFLIQYYNGEERAKGNILERFSAQQFPDLHSELNLSSLELGDSALYFCASSDRHGQNTEAFFGQGTRLTVV.